A single sample gave rise to the 5 T cell receptor beta chains below, sequenced in a study of blood T cell repertoires in COVID-19. Produced via immunoSEQ multiplex PCR; TCRdb's table is partial and in-frame only. Altogether over 250,000 clones are present, 88% being singletons, with the ten largest covering around 1%. Specimen: PBMCs or T cells enriched from blood (not recorded which). The receptors come from a woman in her twenties or thirties who had recovered from COVID-19.

V gene TRBV5-1 combines with J gene TRBJ2-1; the match to TRBD2 covers 15 bases. V trimming: 5 bases; J trimming: 7 bases; junction bases outside the gene matches: 4. The CDR3 covers 15 residues. Per germline, CDR1 SGHRS and CDR2 YFSETQ. The CDR3 DNA sequence: TGCGCCAGCAGAGCGGGACTAGCGGGAGGAAATGAGCAGTTCTTC. Amino acids: CASRAGLAGGNEQFF.

The V gene is TRBV5-4, the J gene TRBJ2-2; D is ambiguous. The length of the CDR3 is 16 residues. Germline assignment: CDR1 SGHNT and CDR2 YYREEE (reference sequence). Trimming took 3 bases from V and 1 from J, leaving 13 bases between them. For the CDR3, the DNA is TGTGCCAGCAGCTCCGCGGTTGGCAGGAACACCGGGGAGCTGTTTTTT. Encoded protein: CASSSAVGRNTGELFF.

In its sample, this clone was seen a few times. This rearrangement joins TRBV27 to TRBJ1-1; no definite D call. The CDR3 totals 14 residues. The V gene lost 3 bases and the J gene lost 1 base, with 9 bases spanning the gap. Germline V gives CDR1 MNHEY, CDR2 SMNVEV (reference sequence). CDR3 in amino acids: CASSLISGNTEAFF. The CDR3, as DNA: TGTGCCAGCAGTTTGATTTCCGGGAACACTGAAGCTTTCTTT.

This chain links TRBV29-1 with TRBJ2-7, with 10 bases that match TRBD1. Germline CDR1 is SQVTM and CDR2 is ANQGSEA. The V and J ends lost 6 bases and 2 bases, in that order; junction bases with no gene match: 7. This CDR3 spans 14 amino acids. Here the CDR3 DNA reads TGCAGCGTCGCCGACGGGACAGGGGCCTACGAGCAGTACTTC. Translated: CSVADGTGAYEQYF.

The chain links TRBV30 to TRBJ2-1, with D possibly being TRBD2 (5 bases). This CDR3 has 14 residues. The ends were cut back, 3 bases at V and 9 bases at J, with 18 bases in the middle. Germline V gene sequence: CDR1 GTSNPN, CDR2 SVGIG (reference sequence). CDR3: CAWRNKGSAGEQFF. CDR3 nucleotide sequence: TGTGCCTGGAGGAACAAGGGATCGGCGGGTGAGCAGTTCTTC.